The sequence of this T cell receptor beta chain was determined in a study of OX40 agonist ivuxolimab in advanced cancers. About this clone: What it binds is not known.

Profiling relied on immunoSEQ multiplex PCR, and the TCRdb table lists in-frame clones only, not all of them. The table has tens of thousands of clones, around nine tenths seen once; the top ten hold 0.75% to 0.85%. The study, taken as a whole, reports: The study did not work out the antigen specificity of the expanded peripheral T cells.

There are 17 residues in the CDR3. Germline loops: CDR1 MGHRA, CDR2 YSYEKL. J gave up 4 bases and V 2 bases, and 11 bases lay outside the gene matches. Sequenced here: CD4+ or CD8+ T cells sorted from blood, sampled in a trial of the OX40 agonist ivuxolimab. The receptor's source is an adult with an advanced solid tumor such as melanoma, head and neck, liver or kidney cancer. The chain links TRBV4-1 to TRBJ1-1; 9 bases are a match to TRBD1. DNA for the CDR3: TGCGCCAGCAGCCAAAGGGGGGCGGTACAGGGGGCCACTGAAGCTTTCTTT. This translates into CASSQRGAVQGATEAFF.